This T cell receptor beta chain came from a study of neurological immune-mediated disorders. Study-level points and caveats: Expansion of TCR clones was greatest in HTLV-1-associated myelopathy and smallest in multiple sclerosis, where it fell below that of healthy controls.

The team produced cDNA through 5'RACE using 10-nucleotide random UMIs. TCRdb processed the 5' RACE reads anew with MiXCR; each CDR3 protein has one entry. The sample carries about 31,000 distinct CDR3 sequences, just over 4% recorded once. Ten or more counts support this clonotype. What it binds is not known. Libraries from sorted cells used 1 million T cells (CD4+ or CD8+). In germline, CDR1 is SGHTA, CDR2 FQGNSA. This CDR3 is built from 15 residues. Trimming took off 2 bases at V and 9 bases at J, with 14 bases between the two ends. The rearrangement joins TRBV7-2 to TRBJ1-6, with D possibly matching TRBD1 (5 bases). This receptor was identified in a woman between 40 and 55 years old in good health. The specimen sequenced was CD4+ T cells from blood. CDR3: CASSLRWQGGSPLHF. The CDR3 region has the DNA TGTGCCAGCAGCTTAAGGTGGCAGGGAGGTTCACCCCTCCACTTT. Based on the CDR3 plus reference TRBV7-2 and TRBJ1-6, the full variable domain is GAGVSQSPSNKVTEKGKDVELRCDPISGHTALYWYRQSLGQGLEFLIYFQGNSAPDKSGLPSDRFSAERTGGSVSTLTIQRTQQEDSAVYLCASSLRWQGGSPLHFGNGTRLTVT.